These 18 T cell receptor beta chains were all obtained from the same sample, sequenced in a study of blood T cell repertoires in COVID-19. Data came from immunoSEQ multiplex PCR; TCRdb stores just in-frame clones and leaves some out. This table has more than 60,000 clones, roughly 91% appearing once. The material sequenced was PBMCs or T cells enriched from blood (not recorded which). The origin of the receptors is a woman aged 35 to 49 who had recovered from COVID-19.

This chain joins TRBV11-3 and TRBJ2-7; possibly TRBD1 for D (6 bases). V lost 6 bases, J lost 5 bases, and 14 bases lay in between. The CDR3 is 13 amino acids. Looked up from germline, CDR1 is SGHNT and CDR2 is YENEEA. This CDR3 reads CASRIGRGHEQYF. The CDR3 DNA is TGTGCCAGCAGAATAGGCAGGGGCCACGAGCAGTACTTC.

This clone was seen a handful of times. The chain is built from TRBV7-2 and TRBJ1-1; D might be TRBD1 (6 bases). V gave up 5 bases and J gave up 0 bases, with 13 bases separating them. Germline loops: CDR1 SGHTA, CDR2 FQGNSA. The CDR3 length is 15 residues. Here the CDR3 reads CASSQGGAVNTEAFF. In DNA, the CDR3 is TGTGCCAGCAGCCAAGGGGGGGCTGTGAACACTGAAGCTTTCTTT. Combining the CDR3 with reference TRBV7-2 and TRBJ1-1 gives the whole variable domain GAGVSQSPSNKVTEKGKDVELRCDPISGHTALYWYRQSLGQGLEFLIYFQGNSAPDKSGLPSDRFSAERTGGSVSTLTIQRTQQEDSAVYLCASSQGGAVNTEAFFGQGTRLTVV.

V is TRBV7-9 and J is TRBJ1-2; the D gene is possibly TRBD1 (6 bases). CDR1 and CDR2 (germline): SEHNR, FQNEAQ (reference sequence). This CDR3 region has 17 residues. The germline V and J ends were trimmed by 1 base and 2 bases, with 17 bases remaining between them. This CDR3 reads CASSLGFPGVMNYGYTF. DNA of the CDR3: TGTGCCAGCAGCTTAGGCTTTCCAGGGGTGATGAACTATGGCTACACCTTC.

Only one count was recorded for this clone. The J gene is TRBJ2-7, the V gene TRBV6-5; TRBD1 agrees at 9 bases. The CDR3 has 14 amino acids. Germline V gene data show CDR1 as MNHEY and CDR2 as SVGAGI. V shed 4 bases and J 4 bases; nucleotides not matched to a gene: 5. This chain's CDR3 is CASSWTGEPYEQYF. The CDR3 nucleotides are TGTGCCAGCAGTTGGACAGGGGAGCCTTACGAGCAGTACTTC.

This chain links TRBV5-8 with TRBJ2-3, with 14 bases fitting TRBD2. The CDR3 length is 16 residues. In germline, CDR1 is SGHTS, CDR2 YDEGEE. Unmatched junction bases numbered 7, after V lost 4 bases and J lost 6 bases. The CDR3: CASSPWTSGGLDTQYF. The DNA of the CDR3 is TGTGCCAGCAGCCCATGGACTAGCGGGGGGCTGGATACGCAGTATTTT.

The chain has TRBV6-5 and TRBJ1-2; the match to TRBD1 covers 11 bases. Trimming removed 6 bases from V and 4 bases from J; junction bases left unmatched: 4. The CDR3 runs to 14 residues. CDR1 is MNHEY, CDR2 SVGAGI, per germline. Written as DNA, the CDR3 is TGTGCCAGCAGCGCCGGACAGGGGGCCTATGGCTACACCTTC. It yields the protein CASSAGQGAYGYTF.

The chain couples TRBV9 to TRBJ2-5, with TRBD2 matching 10 bases. Germline V lookup: CDR1 SGDLS, CDR2 YYNGEE. The CDR3 has 16 residues. The junction had 4 bases not matched to a gene; V was cut back by 0 bases and J by 2 bases. The CDR3 region has the DNA TGTGCCAGCAGCGTAGGCAGCGGGGGGGGACAAGAGACCCAGTACTTC. This encodes CASSVGSGGGQETQYF. Combining the CDR3 with reference TRBV9 and TRBJ2-5 gives the whole variable domain DSGVTQTPKHLITATGQRVTLRCSPRSGDLSVYWYQQSLDQGLQFLIQYYNGEERAKGNILERFSAQQFPDLHSELNLSSLELGDSALYFCASSVGSGGGQETQYFGPGTRLLVL.

This rearrangement joins TRBV23-1 to TRBJ2-5; TRBD2 agrees at 7 bases. TRBV23-1 is an ORF; its function is uncertain. Losses at the gene ends were 0 bases for V and 5 bases for J; bases not matched to a gene: 18. This CDR3 contains 19 residues. The CDR3 DNA follows: TGCGCCAGCAGTCAATCAGAATTGCACGTCTGGACTAGTCGGGAGACCCAGTACTTC. Translating it yields CASSQSELHVWTSRETQYF.

The chain combines TRBV7-6 with TRBJ1-5, with TRBD1 matching 7 bases. CDR1 SGHVS and CDR2 FNYEAQ come from the germline V gene. This CDR3 spans 15 amino acids. Trimming cost V 5 bases and J 0 bases; bases outside gene matches: 4. In DNA form, the CDR3 reads TGTGCCAGCAGCCCAGGGGGTTATAGCAATCAGCCCCAGCATTTT. This translates into CASSPGGYSNQPQHF.

V gene TRBV4-2 combines with J gene TRBJ2-1, with TRBD2 matching 8 bases. V dropped 4 bases and J dropped 4; count of bases not matched to a gene: 12. This CDR3 is 17 amino acids long. Per the germline V gene, CDR1 is LGHNA and CDR2 is YNFKEQ. The CDR3 bases are TGTGCCAGCAGCCGCGCCTTCGGGGGGGGGCGGTACAATGAGCAGTTCTTC. Translating gives CASSRAFGGGRYNEQFF.

The rearrangement links TRBV29-1 to TRBJ2-2; possibly TRBD1 for D (6 bases). The CDR3 has 13 residues. Trimming cost V 3 bases and J 3 bases, with 8 bases left between them. Germline CDR1 reads SQVTM; CDR2 reads ANQGSEA. CDR3 sequence: CSVDGGYTGELFF. CDR3 sequence (DNA): TGCAGCGTTGATGGGGGCTACACCGGGGAGCTGTTTTTT.

This rearrangement joins TRBV19 to TRBJ1-2; D might be TRBD1 (5 bases). V lost 3 bases, J lost 4 bases, and 9 bases lay in between. The CDR3 spans 13 residues. Germline V gene sequence: CDR1 LNHDA, CDR2 SQIVND (reference sequence). The CDR3 loop reads CASSIGQGYGYTF. In DNA, the CDR3 is TGTGCCAGTAGTATTGGTCAGGGCTATGGCTACACCTTC.

CDR3 nucleotide sequence: TGTGCCATGTCCTTCACACAGGGGCTTGGAAACACCATATATTTT. Amino acids: CAMSFTQGLGNTIYF. The gene calls are TRBV10-3 and TRBJ1-3; 7 bases are a match to TRBD1. Germline V gene data show CDR1 as ENHRY and CDR2 as SYGVKD. This CDR3 spans 15 amino acids. V trimming: 9 bases; J trimming: 3 bases; junction bases outside the gene matches: 11.

The chain is built from TRBV7-8 and TRBJ2-7, with 9 bases that match TRBD1. Looked up from germline, CDR1 is SGHVS and CDR2 is FQNEAQ. This CDR3 is built from 14 residues. The trim removed 3 bases at V and 3 bases at J, leaving 3 bases unmatched. The CDR3 nucleotides read TGTGCCAGCAGCTTTAACAGGGGGCTCTACGAGCAGTACTTC. It encodes CASSFNRGLYEQYF.

The chain is built from TRBV7-8 and TRBJ2-3, with 9 bases identical to TRBD1. The CDR3 covers 17 residues. Trimming took 5 bases from V and 7 from J; bases not matched to a gene: 16. In germline, CDR1 is SGHVS, CDR2 FQNEAQ. The CDR3 sequence: CASSPNLPGQGSYTQYF. The CDR3 region has the DNA TGTGCCAGCAGCCCTAACCTTCCGGGACAGGGTAGTTATACGCAGTATTTT.

The chain combines TRBV5-8 with TRBJ1-2; TRBD1 might be the D (6 bases). The CDR3 totals 13 residues. Germline lookup yields CDR1 SGHTS and CDR2 YDEGEE. Trimming took off 5 bases at V and 4 bases at J, with 12 bases between the two ends. The CDR3 DNA reads TGTGCCAGCAGGACAGGCCCTACCTATGGCTACACCTTC. Its protein product is CASRTGPTYGYTF.

There are a few counts of this clone. V is TRBV19 and J is TRBJ1-2, with TRBD1 identical over 7 bases. The germline gives CDR1 LNHDA, CDR2 SQIVND (reference sequence). The CDR3 runs 15 residues. Losses at the gene ends were 6 bases for V and 0 bases for J; bases not matched to a gene: 7. The CDR3 DNA reads TGTGCCAGTAGCCTTCGGCAGGGGGCTAACTATGGCTACACCTTC. Encoded protein: CASSLRQGANYGYTF.

This clone was detected once. This chain links TRBV29-1 with TRBJ2-2; TRBD1 matches 8 bases. This CDR3 is built from 18 residues. The V and J ends lost 3 bases and 2 bases, in that order; junction bases with no gene match: 14. In germline, CDR1 is SQVTM, CDR2 ANQGSEA. This CDR3 reads CSVEALGGTGKNTGELFF. The CDR3 DNA is TGCAGCGTTGAGGCTTTAGGCGGGACAGGAAAAAACACCGGGGAGCTGTTTTTT.